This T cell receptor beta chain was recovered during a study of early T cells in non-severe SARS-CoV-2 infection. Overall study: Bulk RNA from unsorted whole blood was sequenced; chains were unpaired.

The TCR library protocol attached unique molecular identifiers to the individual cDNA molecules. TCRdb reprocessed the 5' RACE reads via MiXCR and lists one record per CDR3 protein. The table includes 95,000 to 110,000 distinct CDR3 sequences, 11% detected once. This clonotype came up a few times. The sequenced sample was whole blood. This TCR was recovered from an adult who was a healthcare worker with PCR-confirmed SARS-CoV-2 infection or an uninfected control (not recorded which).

CDR3 nucleotide sequence: TGTGCCAGCAGCTTTTCCCAGGCCGGGGGCGCTGAAAAACTGTTTTTT. This codes for CASSFSQAGGAEKLFF. The gene calls are TRBV28 and TRBJ1-4; perhaps TRBD1 as D (6 bases). CDR3 size: 16 residues. Germline values: CDR1 MDHEN, CDR2 SYDVKM. The ends were cut back, 6 bases at V and 7 bases at J, with 21 bases in the middle. Using reference TRBV28 and TRBJ1-4 for the parts outside the CDR3, the full variable domain is DVKVTQSSRYLVKRTGEKVFLECVQDMDHENMFWYRQDPGLGLRLIYFSYDVKMKEKGDIPEGYSVSREKKERFSLILESASTNQTSMYLCASSFSQAGGAEKLFFGSGTQLSVL.